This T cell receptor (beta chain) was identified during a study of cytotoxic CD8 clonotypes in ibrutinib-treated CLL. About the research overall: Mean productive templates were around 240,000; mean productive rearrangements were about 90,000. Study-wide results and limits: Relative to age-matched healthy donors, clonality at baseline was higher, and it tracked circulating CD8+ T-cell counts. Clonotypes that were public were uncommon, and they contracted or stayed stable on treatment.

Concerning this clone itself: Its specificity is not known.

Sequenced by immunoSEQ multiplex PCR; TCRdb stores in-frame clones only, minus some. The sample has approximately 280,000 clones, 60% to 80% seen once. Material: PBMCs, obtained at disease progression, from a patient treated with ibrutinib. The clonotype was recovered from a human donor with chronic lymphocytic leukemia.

DNA for the CDR3: TGTGCCAGCACGAGACAGGGGGGGACCCTCCACTTT. Its translation: CASTRQGGTLHF. The chain recombines TRBV13 with TRBJ1-6; TRBD1 aligns across 9 bases. The J segment lost 14 bases and the V segment lost 7 bases, leaving 6 bases of the junction unmatched. CDR3 size: 12 residues. In germline, CDR1 is PRHDT, CDR2 FYEKMQ (reference sequence).